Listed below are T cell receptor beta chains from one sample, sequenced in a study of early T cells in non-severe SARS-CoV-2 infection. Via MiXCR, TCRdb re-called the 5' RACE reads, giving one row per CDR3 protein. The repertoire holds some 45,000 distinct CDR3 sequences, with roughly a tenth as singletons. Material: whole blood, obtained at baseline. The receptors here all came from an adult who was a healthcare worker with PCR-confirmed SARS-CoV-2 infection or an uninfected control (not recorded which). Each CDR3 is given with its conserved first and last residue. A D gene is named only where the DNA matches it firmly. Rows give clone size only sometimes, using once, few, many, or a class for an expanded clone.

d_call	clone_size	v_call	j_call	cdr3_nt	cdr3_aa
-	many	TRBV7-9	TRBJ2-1	TGTGCCAGCAGCTTTGGGAGAGCTTCGGATGAGCAGTTCTTC	CASSFGRASDEQFF
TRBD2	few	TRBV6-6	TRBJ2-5	TGTGCCAGCAGTGGGACTAGCGGGAGGGGCTTACAAGAGACCCAGTACTTC	CASSGTSGRGLQETQYF
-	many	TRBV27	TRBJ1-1	TGTGCCAGCAGTTTAAGTCAGGGGTACACTGAAGCTTTCTTT	CASSLSQGYTEAFF
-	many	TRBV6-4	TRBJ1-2	TGTGCCAGCAGTGACGGGTGGAGCTACACCTTC	CASSDGWSYTF
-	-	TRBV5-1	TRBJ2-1	TGCGCCAGCAGTGAGTCCTACAATGAGCAGTTCTTC	CASSESYNEQFF
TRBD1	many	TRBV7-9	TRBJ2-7	TGTGCCAGCAGCTTAGGGACAGGGAAAACCTACGAGCAGTACTTC	CASSLGTGKTYEQYF
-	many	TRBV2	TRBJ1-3	TGTGCCAGCAGCATACAGGTTTCAGGAAACACCATATATTTT	CASSIQVSGNTIYF
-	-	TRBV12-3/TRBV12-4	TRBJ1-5	TGTGCCAGCAGTTTCGGGGATCAGCCCCAGCATTTT	CASSFGDQPQHF
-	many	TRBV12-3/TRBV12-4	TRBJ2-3	TGTGCCAGCAGTTTAAGGGCGGTCATCTTCACAGATACGCAGTATTTT	CASSLRAVIFTDTQYF
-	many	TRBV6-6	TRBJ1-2	TGTGCCAGCAGTTACACCCCCCTACATGGCTACACCTTC	CASSYTPLHGYTF
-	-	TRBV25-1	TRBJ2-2	TGTGCCAGCAGTGAATCAAAGGGCACCGGGGAGCTGTTTTTT	CASSESKGTGELFF
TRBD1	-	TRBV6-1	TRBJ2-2	TGTGCCAGCAGTGGAGGGACAGGCGGCGGGGAGCTGTTTTTT	CASSGGTGGGELFF
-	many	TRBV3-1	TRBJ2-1	TGTGCCAGCAGCCAGGTCCCGGGCCCCCCACCTGAGCAGTTCTTC	CASSQVPGPPPEQFF
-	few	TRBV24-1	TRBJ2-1	TGTGCCACCAGTGTGGGTCCGAATGAGCAGTTCTTC	CATSVGPNEQFF
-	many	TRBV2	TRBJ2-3	TGTGCCAGACGGCTAGGGGCAGATACGCAGTATTTT	CARRLGADTQYF
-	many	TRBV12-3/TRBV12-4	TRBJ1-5	TGTGCCAGCAGGGGCACAGGGAAATCTCAGCCCCAGCATTTT	CASRGTGKSQPQHF
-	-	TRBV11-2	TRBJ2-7	TGTGCCAGCAGCTTAGGGGGGACACCTTACGAGCAGTACTTC	CASSLGGTPYEQYF
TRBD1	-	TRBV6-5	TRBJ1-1	TGTGCCAGCAGGCTCGGGACAGGGGGCCTAATGAACACTGAAGCTTTCTTT	CASRLGTGGLMNTEAFF
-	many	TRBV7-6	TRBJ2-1	TGTGCCAGCAGCTTAGCAGAACAGAAAGGGAATGAGCAGTTCTTC	CASSLAEQKGNEQFF